The 23 T cell receptor beta chains in this list originate from one sample, sequenced in a study of post-analysis software for immune sequencing data. Their recognized antigens are unknown. Findings and caveats of the study: Patients showed TRBV5-6, TRBV5-1 and TRBV20-1 among five TRBV segments more frequent than in controls.

Unique molecular identifiers featured in each of the TCR beta cDNA libraries. In TCRdb, the PCR reads were re-called with MiXCR into one record per CDR3 protein. The sample records more than 500,000 distinct CDR3 sequences, about a third being singletons. Sequencing was done on a sample of blood. The source is a girl aged 2-17 years with multiple sclerosis.

Regarding this clonotype: The junction shows a germline mismatch at one end, possibly a read error. The chain links TRBV5-1 to TRBJ2-2, with D possibly TRBD2 on 6 matching bases. Germline V gene sequence: CDR1 SGHRS, CDR2 YFSETQ. The CDR3 is made up of 16 amino acids. CDR3 in amino acids: CASSLGGTPLTVELFF. For the CDR3, the DNA is TGCGCCAGCAGCTTGGGCGGGACCCCCCTTACCGTGGAGCTGTTTTTT.

This clonotype has just a few counts. This chain links TRBV5-1 with TRBJ2-7; unclear D gene. Between the trimmed V and J ends, which lost 4 bases and 0 bases, there was a span of 8 bases. This CDR3 contains 13 residues. Germline V gene data show CDR1 as SGHRS and CDR2 as YFSETQ. The CDR3 region has the DNA TGCGCCAGCAGCCCCGAAGGCTCCTACGAGCAGTACTTC. Residues: CASSPEGSYEQYF. The complete variable domain, with remaining parts taken from reference TRBV5-1 and TRBJ2-7, reads KAGVTQTPRYLIKTRGQQVTLSCSPISGHRSVSWYQQTPGQGLQFLFEYFSETQRNKGNFPGRFSGRQFSNSRSEMNVSTLELGDSALYLCASSPEGSYEQYFGPGTRLTVT.

This clonotype was recorded a few times. This chain links TRBV27 with TRBJ2-3; 9 bases map to TRBD1. Germline CDR1 reads MNHEY; CDR2 reads SMNVEV (reference sequence). The CDR3 loop spans 17 amino acids. After removal of 8 bases from V and 2 bases from J, the junction contained 14 bases not matched to a gene. The CDR3 DNA sequence: TGTGCCAGCCTTCCTTCTCATACAGGGGGCTCCACAGATACGCAGTATTTT. This codes for CASLPSHTGGSTDTQYF.

The chain carries TRBV7-2 and TRBJ2-7; 11 positions agree with TRBD2. V was pared by 5 bases and J by 9 bases, with 9 bases of the junction left unmatched. The CDR3 totals 14 residues. Germline V gene lookup returns CDR1 SGHTA and CDR2 FQGNSA. The CDR3 sequence is CASSPTSGVSGQYF. CDR3 sequence (DNA): TGTGCCAGCAGCCCGACTAGCGGGGTATCGGGGCAGTACTTC.

This clonotype was recorded a few times. The germline gene is not matched at one end of the junction; a read error may be the cause. The V call is TRBV20-1, the J call TRBJ2-3; 7 positions agree with TRBD2. The CDR3 totals 14 residues. Per the germline V gene, CDR1 is DFQATT and CDR2 is SNEGSKA (reference sequence). The CDR3 region is CSARVGGNTDTQYF. The CDR3 nucleotides read TGCAGTGCGAGAGTCGGGGGGAACACAGATACGCAGTATTTT.

The rearrangement links TRBV4-1 to TRBJ2-5, with D unresolved. CDR1 is MGHRA, CDR2 YSYEKL, per germline. The CDR3 spans 13 residues. The ends were cut back, 3 bases at V and 3 bases at J, with 8 bases in the middle. The CDR3 nucleotides are TGCGCCAGCAGCCATGATCTAGAAGAGACCCAGTACTTC. The encoded protein is CASSHDLEETQYF.

The chain combines TRBV20-1 with TRBJ2-7, with D maybe TRBD1 (5 bases). Germline values: CDR1 DFQATT, CDR2 SNEGSKA (reference sequence). V was shortened by 0 bases and J by 3 bases, with 12 bases between the two germline ends. CDR3 length: 14 amino acids. In DNA, the CDR3 is TGCAGTGCTAGAGATCCAGCAGGGATCTACGAGCAGTACTTC. Translated: CSARDPAGIYEQYF.

This clonotype showed up just a few times. The chain links TRBV12-3 or TRBV12-4 to TRBJ1-2; maybe TRBD1 (6 bases). The V gene lost 5 bases and the J gene lost 0 bases, with 13 bases spanning the gap. The CDR3 runs to 15 residues. CDR3 nucleotide sequence: TGTGCCAGCAGTGCCGGGGGCCGAGCTAACTATGGCTACACCTTC. Its translation is CASSAGGRANYGYTF.

This clonotype occurred many times. V gene TRBV7-6 combines with J gene TRBJ2-7; D not certain. Germline assignment: CDR1 SGHVS and CDR2 FNYEAQ. The CDR3 length is 15 residues. Trimming took 1 base from V and 3 from J, leaving 13 bases between them. The CDR3 bases are TGTGCCAGCAGCTTAGGTCGAGGTGCAAGCTACGAGCAGTACTTC. This translates into CASSLGRGASYEQYF.

This clonotype was seen a handful of times. This CDR3 is CASSFVNWSGQPQHF. CDR3 bases: TGTGCCAGCAGCTTTGTGAATTGGTCCGGTCAGCCCCAGCATTTT. The J gene is TRBJ1-5, the V gene TRBV7-2; the D is unclear. Germline lookup yields CDR1 SGHTA and CDR2 FQGNSA. This CDR3 spans 15 amino acids. V was cut by 3 bases and J by 6 bases, with 15 bases left in between.

The chain employs TRBV11-2 and TRBJ2-7; 8 bases map to TRBD1. Losses at the gene ends were 1 base for V and 5 bases for J; bases not matched to a gene: 7. Germline assignment: CDR1 SGHAT and CDR2 FQNNGV. CDR3 size: 15 residues. The chain's CDR3 is CASSLVRTGPHEQYF. CDR3 sequence (DNA): TGTGCCAGCAGCTTAGTGCGGACAGGGCCCCACGAGCAGTACTTC.

This chain connects TRBV19 to TRBJ1-4; possibly TRBD1 for D (5 bases). Trimming removed 6 bases from V and 0 bases from J, with 8 bases in between. Germline CDR1 is LNHDA and CDR2 is SQIVND (reference sequence). The CDR3 totals 14 residues. DNA of the CDR3: TGTGCCAGTAGCCAGACAGCAACTAATGAAAAACTGTTTTTT. Amino acid sequence: CASSQTATNEKLFF.

This clonotype was counted a few times. DNA for the CDR3: TGTGCCAGCAGCTTGGTGGTCCAATCTAACTATGGCTACACCTTC. It translates to CASSLVVQSNYGYTF. V and J are TRBV5-6 and TRBJ1-2; D is ambiguous. In germline, CDR1 is SGHDT, CDR2 YYEEEE. The CDR3 length is 15 residues. The V and J ends lost 0 bases and 0 bases respectively, with 9 bases between them.

The J gene is TRBJ2-7, the V gene TRBV6-6, with D tentatively TRBD2 (5 bases). This CDR3 comprises 13 residues. V was shortened by 6 bases and J by 2 bases, with 11 bases between the two germline ends. Germline values: CDR1 MNHNY, CDR2 SVGAGI (reference sequence). CDR3 protein: CASSHGITYEQYF. The CDR3 bases are TGTGCCAGCAGCCACGGGATCACCTACGAGCAGTACTTC.

This chain uses TRBV29-1 with TRBJ1-2, with a tentative D call TRBD1 (5 bases). With 3 bases removed from V and 2 bases from J, the gap between germline ends came to 10 bases. The germline V gene encodes CDR1 SQVTM and CDR2 ANQGSEA. There are 13 residues in the CDR3. CDR3 DNA sequence: TGCAGCGTTGATGGGGGGACCAACTATGGCTACACCTTC. It yields the protein CSVDGGTNYGYTF.

The chain joins TRBV6-2 or TRBV6-3 to TRBJ2-3, with D perhaps TRBD2 (6 bases). V gave up 2 bases and J gave up 2 bases, with 29 bases separating them. CDR1 and CDR2 (germline): MNHEY, SVGEGT. This CDR3 region has 21 residues. The CDR3 is CASSYPDPLAVQGSTTDTQYF. The CDR3 coding sequence is TGTGCCAGCAGTTACCCCGACCCACTAGCCGTGCAGGGATCCACCACAGATACGCAGTATTTT.

The chain employs TRBV20-1 and TRBJ1-1; TRBD1 might be the D (6 bases). The germline V gene encodes CDR1 DFQATT and CDR2 SNEGSKA (reference sequence). V gave up 4 bases and J gave up 8 bases, with 14 bases separating them. The CDR3 has 12 amino acids. The CDR3 region has the DNA TGCAGTGCTACAAATACCGGGACAGAAGCTTTCTTT. It codes for CSATNTGTEAFF.

The table lists this clonotype with many counts. The rearrangement uses TRBV5-1 and TRBJ1-5; D not certain. The CDR3 runs 13 residues. Trimming cost V 0 bases and J 0 bases, with 1 base left between them. Germline V gene lookup returns CDR1 SGHRS and CDR2 YFSETQ. This chain's CDR3 is CASSLGSNQPQHF. Here the CDR3 DNA reads TGCGCCAGCAGCTTGGGTAGCAATCAGCCCCAGCATTTT.

The chain recombines TRBV20-1 with TRBJ2-1; 9 bases are a match to TRBD2. Germline V gives CDR1 DFQATT, CDR2 SNEGSKA (reference sequence). With V trimmed by 0 bases and J by 3 bases, 6 bases remained unmatched. The CDR3 is made up of 16 amino acids. The CDR3 is CSARDWAGGSYNEQFF. For the CDR3, the DNA is TGCAGTGCTAGAGATTGGGCGGGGGGGAGCTACAATGAGCAGTTCTTC.

The rearrangement joins TRBV7-9 to TRBJ2-3; TRBD2 aligns across 8 bases. Losses at the gene ends were 7 bases for V and 2 bases for J; bases not matched to a gene: 11. Germline V gene lookup returns CDR1 SEHNR and CDR2 FQNEAQ (reference sequence). This CDR3 spans 16 amino acids. DNA of the CDR3: TGTGCCAGCAATTTATTCGCGGGGGGACTCACAGATACGCAGTATTTT. It yields the protein CASNLFAGGLTDTQYF.

The chain joins TRBV29-1 to TRBJ2-7, with D perhaps TRBD1 (8 bases). CDR3 length: 11 residues. Germline CDR1 SQVTM, CDR2 ANQGSEA. Trimming left V 8 bases short and J 5 bases short, with 13 bases between. The CDR3 DNA follows: TGCAGCTACAGGGGGGGCCACGAGCAGTACTTC. It specifies CSYRGGHEQYF.

Points on this clonotype: A much larger clone lies one base from this, so it may be a read error. The chain recombines TRBV20-1 with TRBJ2-3; 7 nucleotides align to TRBD1. This CDR3 has 14 amino acids. CDR1 and CDR2 (germline): DFQATT, SNEGSKA (reference sequence). The CDR3 reads CSTRVGQRVDTQYF. CDR3 DNA sequence: TGCAGTACTAGAGTGGGACAGCGTGTAGATACGCAGTATTTT.

The genes are TRBV6-2 or TRBV6-3 and TRBJ2-3; D not resolved. Germline CDR1 reads MNHEY; CDR2 reads SVGEGT. The CDR3 sequence is 11 residues long. V dropped 5 bases and J dropped 10 bases, with 10 bases sitting between them. CDR3 sequence: CASSDPRAQYF. CDR3 bases: TGTGCCAGCAGTGACCCTCGGGCGCAGTATTTT.